What follows are 3 T cell receptor beta chains derived from one specimen sequenced in a study of CD8 T cells in ankylosing spondylitis. TCRdb ran MiXCR on the 5' RACE reads and lists one entry per CDR3 protein. The profile covers about 500,000 distinct CDR3 sequences, with approximately 5.3% appearing a single time and 3% to 4.5% taken by the ten largest. Study findings and constraints: A motif in TCR beta, a set of eight or nine highly homologous variants, appeared characteristic of ankylosing spondylitis blood.

Their antigens are not known. The specimen was blood, either unsorted or a sorted T cell fraction (not recorded which). Receptors originate from a male donor with ankylosing spondylitis.

The sample holds many counts of this clonotype. The chain combines TRBV29-1 with TRBJ1-2; 11 nucleotides line up with TRBD1. V lost 5 bases to trimming and J lost 6 bases; unmatched junction nucleotides: 5. The CDR3 is 13 amino acids. From germline, CDR1 is SQVTM and CDR2 ANQGSEA. The CDR3 nucleotides are TGCAGCGTTCGCGGACAGGGGGCTAATGGCTACACCTTC. It is translated as CSVRGQGANGYTF.

This clonotype appeared many times. The CDR3 sequence: CASSFSLDRNEQFF. The CDR3 bases are TGTGCCAGCAGTTTTTCTCTGGACCGGAATGAGCAGTTCTTC. V is TRBV12-3 or TRBV12-4 and J is TRBJ2-1, with D unresolved. V dropped 3 bases and J dropped 7 bases, with 13 bases sitting between them. The CDR3 extends over 14 amino acids.

The sample holds many counts of this clonotype. A junction end diverges from the germline sequence, so it may reflect a read error. This chain links TRBV20-1 with TRBJ1-4; D is unclear. CDR3 length equals 14 residues. Germline CDR1 is DFQATT and CDR2 is SNEGSKA (reference sequence). The CDR3: CSARGPATGEKLFF. In nucleotides, the CDR3 is TGCAGTGCGAGAGGGCCCGCCACCGGTGAAAAACTGTTTTTT.